One TCR beta chain is described in this entry. This record comes from a study of control samples from healthy donors and cancer patients. From germline, CDR1 is MGHDK and CDR2 SYGVNS. The V end was cut by 11 bases, the J end by 9 bases, with 17 bases between. The CDR3 length is 12 residues. Sequenced by immunoSEQ multiplex PCR; TCRdb stores in-frame clones only, minus some. The table includes some 120,000 clones, 85% to 95% detected once. The chain is built from TRBV25-1 and TRBJ2-1; the D is unclear. Sequencing was done on a sample of PBMCs. The TCR comes from a man aged 45-65 years with head and neck cancer. CDR3 sequence reads: CAQKVIPREQFF. The CDR3 region has the DNA TGTGCCCAAAAGGTTATCCCCCGTGAGCAGTTCTTC.